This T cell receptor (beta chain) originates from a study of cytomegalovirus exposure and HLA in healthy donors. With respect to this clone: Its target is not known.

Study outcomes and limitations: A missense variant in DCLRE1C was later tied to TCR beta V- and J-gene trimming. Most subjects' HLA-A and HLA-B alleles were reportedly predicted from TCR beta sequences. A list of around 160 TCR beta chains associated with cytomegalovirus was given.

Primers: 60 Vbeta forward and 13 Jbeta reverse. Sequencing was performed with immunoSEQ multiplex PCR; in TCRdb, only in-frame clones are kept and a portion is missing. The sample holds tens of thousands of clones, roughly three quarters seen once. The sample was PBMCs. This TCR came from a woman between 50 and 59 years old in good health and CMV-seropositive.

This chain's CDR3 is CASRGLFSDEQFF. For the CDR3, the DNA is TGCGCCAGCAGAGGACTATTTAGCGATGAGCAGTTCTTC. The chain couples TRBV5-1 to TRBJ2-1; weak D call: TRBD2 (6 bases). The CDR3 is made up of 13 amino acids. V lost 5 bases and J lost 8, with 14 bases in between. Germline loops: CDR1 SGHRS, CDR2 YFSETQ.